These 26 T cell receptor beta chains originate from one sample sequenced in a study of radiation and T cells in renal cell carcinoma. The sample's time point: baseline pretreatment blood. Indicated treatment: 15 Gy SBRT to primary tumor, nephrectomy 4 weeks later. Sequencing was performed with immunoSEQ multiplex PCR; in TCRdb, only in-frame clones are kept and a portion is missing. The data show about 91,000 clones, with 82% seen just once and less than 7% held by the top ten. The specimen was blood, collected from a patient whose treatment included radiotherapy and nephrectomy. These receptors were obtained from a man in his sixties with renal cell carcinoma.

The CDR3 nucleotides are TGTGCCAGCAGCTTAGCGCGGGGGGCAGGCGCCCGGCCCCAGCATTTT. It yields the protein CASSLARGAGARPQHF. The chain links TRBV7-8 to TRBJ1-5, with a weak D call TRBD1 (6 bases). This CDR3 has 16 amino acids. V was trimmed by 0 bases and J by 9 bases, leaving 18 bases between them. The germline V gene has CDR1 SGHVS and CDR2 FQNEAQ.

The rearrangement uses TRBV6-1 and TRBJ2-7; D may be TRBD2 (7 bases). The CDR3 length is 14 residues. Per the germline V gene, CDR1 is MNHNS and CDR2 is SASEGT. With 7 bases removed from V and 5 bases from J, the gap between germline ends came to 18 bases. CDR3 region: CASNLIGGAHEQYF. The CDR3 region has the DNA TGTGCCAGCAACCTCATAGGGGGGGCCCACGAGCAGTACTTC.

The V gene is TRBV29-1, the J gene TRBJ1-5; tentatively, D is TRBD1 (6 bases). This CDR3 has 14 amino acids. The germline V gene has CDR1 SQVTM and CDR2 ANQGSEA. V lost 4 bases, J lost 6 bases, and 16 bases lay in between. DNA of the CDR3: TGCAGCGTTGTCGCAGGGGCGGGGGTTCAGCCCCAGCATTTT. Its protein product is CSVVAGAGVQPQHF.

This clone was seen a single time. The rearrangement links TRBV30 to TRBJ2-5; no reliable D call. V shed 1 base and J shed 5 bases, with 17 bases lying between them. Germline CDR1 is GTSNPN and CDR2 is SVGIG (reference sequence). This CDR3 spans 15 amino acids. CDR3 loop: CAWSAQTVELETQYF. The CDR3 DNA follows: TGTGCCTGGAGTGCCCAAACAGTGGAATTGGAGACCCAGTACTTC.

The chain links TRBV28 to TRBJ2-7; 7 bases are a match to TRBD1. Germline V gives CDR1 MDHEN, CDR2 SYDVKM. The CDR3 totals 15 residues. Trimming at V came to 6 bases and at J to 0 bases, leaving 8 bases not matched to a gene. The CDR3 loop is CASSHDRVFSYEQYF. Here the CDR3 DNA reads TGTGCCAGCAGCCACGACAGGGTTTTCTCCTACGAGCAGTACTTC.

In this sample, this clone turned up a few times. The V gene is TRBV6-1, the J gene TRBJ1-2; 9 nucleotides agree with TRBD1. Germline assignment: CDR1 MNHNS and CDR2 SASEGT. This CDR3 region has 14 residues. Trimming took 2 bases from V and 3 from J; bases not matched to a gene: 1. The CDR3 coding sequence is TGTGCCAGCAGTGAACGGGACAGGGACTATGGCTACACCTTC. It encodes CASSERDRDYGYTF.

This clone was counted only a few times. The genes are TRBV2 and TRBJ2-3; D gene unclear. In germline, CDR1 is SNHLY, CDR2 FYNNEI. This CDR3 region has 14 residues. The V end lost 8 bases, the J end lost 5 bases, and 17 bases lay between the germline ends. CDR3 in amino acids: CASALDWAIDTQYF. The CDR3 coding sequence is TGTGCCAGCGCTCTAGACTGGGCCATAGATACGCAGTATTTT.

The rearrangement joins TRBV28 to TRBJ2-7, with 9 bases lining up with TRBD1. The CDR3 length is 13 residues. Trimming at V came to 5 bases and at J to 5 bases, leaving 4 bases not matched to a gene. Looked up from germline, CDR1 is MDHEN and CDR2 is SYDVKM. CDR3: CASSIQGADEQYF. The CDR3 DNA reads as TGTGCCAGCAGTATACAGGGGGCGGACGAGCAGTACTTC.

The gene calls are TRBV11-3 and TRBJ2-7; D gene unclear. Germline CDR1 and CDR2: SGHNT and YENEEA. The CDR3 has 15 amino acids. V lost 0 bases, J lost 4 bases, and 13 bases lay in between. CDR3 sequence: CASSLDWTRNYEQYF. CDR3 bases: TGTGCCAGCAGCTTAGATTGGACCCGTAATTACGAGCAGTACTTC.

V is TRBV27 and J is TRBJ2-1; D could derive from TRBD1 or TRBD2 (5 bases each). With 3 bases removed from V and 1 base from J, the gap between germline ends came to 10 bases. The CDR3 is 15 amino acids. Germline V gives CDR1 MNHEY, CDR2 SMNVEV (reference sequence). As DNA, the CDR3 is TGTGCCAGCAGTTTTTCCGGGGCTTCCTACAATGAGCAGTTCTTC. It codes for CASSFSGASYNEQFF.

The CDR3 DNA reads TGTGCCAGCCTTCCGGGACAGGGGGTGGCTTTCTTT. Translation gives CASLPGQGVAFF. The J gene is TRBJ1-1, the V gene TRBV6-5; 11 nucleotides match TRBD1. This CDR3 has 12 amino acids. Trimming cost V 8 bases and J 11 bases; bases outside gene matches: 7. Germline-derived CDR1 and CDR2 are MNHEY and SVGAGI.

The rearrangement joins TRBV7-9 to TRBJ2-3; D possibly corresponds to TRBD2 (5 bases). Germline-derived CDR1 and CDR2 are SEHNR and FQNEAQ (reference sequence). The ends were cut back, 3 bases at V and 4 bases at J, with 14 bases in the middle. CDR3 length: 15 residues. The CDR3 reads CASSFGGGAADTQYF. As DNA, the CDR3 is TGTGCCAGCAGCTTTGGAGGTGGCGCAGCAGATACGCAGTATTTT.

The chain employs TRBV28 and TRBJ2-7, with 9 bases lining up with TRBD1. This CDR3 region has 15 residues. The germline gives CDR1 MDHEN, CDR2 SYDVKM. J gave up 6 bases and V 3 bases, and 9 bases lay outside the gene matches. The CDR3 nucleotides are TGTGCCAGCAGTTTTAGCGGACAGGGGATGTTCGAGCAGTACTTC. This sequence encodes CASSFSGQGMFEQYF.

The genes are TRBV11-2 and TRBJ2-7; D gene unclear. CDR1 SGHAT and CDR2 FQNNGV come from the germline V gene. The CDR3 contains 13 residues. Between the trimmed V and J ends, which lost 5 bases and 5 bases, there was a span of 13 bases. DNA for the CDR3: TGTGCCAGCAGCCTTCAGTCTCCGAACGAGCAGTACTTC. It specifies CASSLQSPNEQYF.

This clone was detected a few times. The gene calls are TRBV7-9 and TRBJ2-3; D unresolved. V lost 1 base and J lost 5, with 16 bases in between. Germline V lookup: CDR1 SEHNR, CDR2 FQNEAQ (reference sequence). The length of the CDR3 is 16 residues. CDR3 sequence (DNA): TGTGCCAGCAGCTTAGACCTGATGGGTACTGGAGATACGCAGTATTTT. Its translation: CASSLDLMGTGDTQYF.

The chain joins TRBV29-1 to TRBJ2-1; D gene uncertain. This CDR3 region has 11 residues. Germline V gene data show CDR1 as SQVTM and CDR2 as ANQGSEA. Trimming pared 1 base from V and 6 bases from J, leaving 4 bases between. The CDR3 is CSVEGPNEQFF. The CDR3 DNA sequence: TGCAGCGTTGAAGGCCCCAATGAGCAGTTCTTC.

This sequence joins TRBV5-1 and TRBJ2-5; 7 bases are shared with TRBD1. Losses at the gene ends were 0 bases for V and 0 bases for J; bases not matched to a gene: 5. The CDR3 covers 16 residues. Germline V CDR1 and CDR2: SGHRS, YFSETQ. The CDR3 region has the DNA TGCGCCAGCAGCTTGGTGGTACAGGGGAACCAAGAGACCCAGTACTTC. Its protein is CASSLVVQGNQETQYF.

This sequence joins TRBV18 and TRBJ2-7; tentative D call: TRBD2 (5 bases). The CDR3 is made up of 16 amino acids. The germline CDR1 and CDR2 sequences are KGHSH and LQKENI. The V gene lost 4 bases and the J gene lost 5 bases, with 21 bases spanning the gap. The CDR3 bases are TGTGCCAGCTCACAGGGCGCTGCGCGCCCCGGGGACGAGCAGTACTTC. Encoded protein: CASSQGAARPGDEQYF.

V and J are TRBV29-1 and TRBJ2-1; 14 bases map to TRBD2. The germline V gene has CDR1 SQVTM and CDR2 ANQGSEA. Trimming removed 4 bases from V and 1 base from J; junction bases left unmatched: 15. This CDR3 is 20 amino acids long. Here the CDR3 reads CSVGGIMGLAGASSYNEQFF. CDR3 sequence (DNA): TGCAGCGTTGGTGGAATAATGGGACTAGCGGGAGCTTCTTCCTACAATGAGCAGTTCTTC.

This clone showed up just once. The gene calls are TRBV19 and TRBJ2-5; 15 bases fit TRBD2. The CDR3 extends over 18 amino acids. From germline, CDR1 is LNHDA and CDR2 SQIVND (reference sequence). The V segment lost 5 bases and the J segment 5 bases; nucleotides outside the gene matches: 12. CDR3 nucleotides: TGTGCCAGTAGTCTGCCGGGACTAGCGGGAGGCCGGGGGGAGACCCAGTACTTC. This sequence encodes CASSLPGLAGGRGETQYF.

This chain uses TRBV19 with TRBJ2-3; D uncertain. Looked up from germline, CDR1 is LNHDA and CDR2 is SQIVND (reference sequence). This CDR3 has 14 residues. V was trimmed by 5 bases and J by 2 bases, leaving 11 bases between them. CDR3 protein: CASSSRFSTDTQYF. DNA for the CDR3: TGTGCCAGTAGTTCCCGGTTTTCCACAGATACGCAGTATTTT.

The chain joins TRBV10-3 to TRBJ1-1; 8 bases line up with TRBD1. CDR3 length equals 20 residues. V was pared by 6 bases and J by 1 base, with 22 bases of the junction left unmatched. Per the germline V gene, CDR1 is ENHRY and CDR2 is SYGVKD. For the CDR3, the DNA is TGTGCCATCAGGGCCAGCCTAGGGACAGGAGTACCCAGAAAGAACACTGAAGCTTTCTTT. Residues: CAIRASLGTGVPRKNTEAFF.

The CDR3 region has the DNA TGTGCCAGCAGTTTACCAGACGAGACCCAGTACTTC. Translation: CASSLPDETQYF. V is TRBV28 and J is TRBJ2-5; D is unclear. V lost 2 bases, J lost 5 bases, and 6 bases lay in between. CDR1 is MDHEN and CDR2 is SYDVKM in the germline V gene. This CDR3 comprises 12 residues.

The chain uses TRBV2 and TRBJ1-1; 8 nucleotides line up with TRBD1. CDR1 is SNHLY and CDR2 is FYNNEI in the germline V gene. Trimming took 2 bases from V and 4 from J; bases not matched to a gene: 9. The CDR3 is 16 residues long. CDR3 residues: CASSETTPTGGTEAFF. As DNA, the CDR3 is TGTGCCAGCAGTGAAACAACCCCCACAGGGGGCACTGAAGCTTTCTTT.

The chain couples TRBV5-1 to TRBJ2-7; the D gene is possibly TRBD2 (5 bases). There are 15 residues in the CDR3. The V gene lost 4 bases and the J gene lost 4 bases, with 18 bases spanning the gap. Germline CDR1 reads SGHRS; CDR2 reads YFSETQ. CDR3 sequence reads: CASSRHGEKSYEQYF. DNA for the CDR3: TGCGCCAGCAGCCGGCACGGGGAGAAATCATACGAGCAGTACTTC.

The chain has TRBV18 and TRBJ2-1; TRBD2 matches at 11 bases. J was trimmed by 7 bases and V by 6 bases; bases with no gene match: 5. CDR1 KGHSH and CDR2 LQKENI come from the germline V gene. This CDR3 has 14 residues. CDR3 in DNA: TGTGCCAGCTCGATAGCGGGAGGGCCGAATGAGCAGTTCTTC. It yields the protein CASSIAGGPNEQFF.